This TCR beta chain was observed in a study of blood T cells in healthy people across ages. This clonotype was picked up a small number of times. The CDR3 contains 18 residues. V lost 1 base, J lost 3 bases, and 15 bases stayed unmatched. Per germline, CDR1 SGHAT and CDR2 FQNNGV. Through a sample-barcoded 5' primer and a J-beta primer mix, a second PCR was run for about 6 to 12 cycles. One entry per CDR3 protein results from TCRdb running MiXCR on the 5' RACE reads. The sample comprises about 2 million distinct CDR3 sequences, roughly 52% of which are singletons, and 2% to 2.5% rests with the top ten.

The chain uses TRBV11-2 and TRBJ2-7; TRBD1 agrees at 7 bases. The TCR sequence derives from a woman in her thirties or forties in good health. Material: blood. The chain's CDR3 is CASSLALGLGTEVYEQYF. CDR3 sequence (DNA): TGTGCCAGCAGCTTAGCGTTAGGACTTGGGACAGAAGTCTACGAGCAGTACTTC.